The present T cell receptor beta chain was sequenced within a study of identical twins. The CDR3 is 15 residues long. Germline CDR1 reads MGHRA; CDR2 reads YSYEKL. The V and J ends lost 0 bases and 0 bases respectively, with 6 bases between them. A universal primer site was added by template switching, and unique molecular identifiers were carried by the cDNA. TCRdb re-derived calls from the 5' RACE reads in MiXCR, one entry per CDR3 protein. This table holds some 710,000 distinct CDR3 sequences, 6.1% found once. Ten or more counts support this clonotype. Specimen: naive T cells sorted from blood. The TCR comes from a man aged 18 to 30 in good health. The chain combines TRBV4-1 with TRBJ2-1; D gene uncertain. CDR3: CASSQDVYSYNEQFF. CDR3 DNA: TGCGCCAGCAGCCAAGATGTCTACTCCTACAATGAGCAGTTCTTC.